Listed below are T cell receptor beta chains from one sample, sequenced in a study of blood T cell repertoires in COVID-19. The data were produced by immunoSEQ multiplex PCR, yet TCRdb's version contains in-frame clones alone and is incomplete. The repertoire holds around 340,000 clones, approximately 90% seen once, with 3.9% in the top ten. Sequencing used peripheral blood. Every receptor here comes from a woman aged 55-69 years with COVID-19, enrolled during active disease. The CDR3 runs from the conserved cysteine through the conserved F or W. The order of the fields is clone size, V gene, J gene, D gene, CDR3 DNA, CDR3 protein. D genes are given only for firm matches. A clone size is listed for some rows: how often the clone was seen (once, few, many), or a class if it is expanded.

.	TRBV10-1	TRBJ1-1	.	TGCGCCAGCAGGGATAATGACAGCAACCGGAACACTGAAGCTTTCTTT	CASRDNDSNRNTEAFF
.	TRBV5-1	TRBJ2-3	.	TGCGCCAGCAGCCCCTGGGGCGCTGGCACAGATACGCAGTATTTT	CASSPWGAGTDTQYF
.	TRBV2	TRBJ1-3	TRBD1	TGTGCCAGCAGGCCGCCGGGACAGGGGCTGAACACCATATATTTT	CASRPPGQGLNTIYF
.	TRBV7-2	TRBJ1-6	.	TGTGCCAGCAGCTTAGGGGCCCGATATAATTCACCCCTCCACTTT	CASSLGARYNSPLHF
.	TRBV2	TRBJ1-1	.	TGTGCCAGCAGCCCGGGTCGAGGGACTGAAGCTTTCTTT	CASSPGRGTEAFF
.	TRBV5-1	TRBJ1-4	.	TGCGCCAGCAGCTTAAGGGAGGATAACGGAAAACTGTTTTTT	CASSLREDNGKLFF
.	TRBV19	TRBJ1-2	.	TGTGCCAGTAGTCACGACAGTACCTTTTTTCGGGGCTACACCTTC	CASSHDSTFFRGYTF
once	TRBV14	TRBJ2-6	.	TGTGCCAGCAGCCAAGGACAGGATGGGGCCAACGTCCTGACTTTC	CASSQGQDGANVLTF
.	TRBV29-1	TRBJ1-2	.	TGCAGCGTTGTGTCGGGCTATGGCTACACCTTC	CSVVSGYGYTF
.	TRBV19	TRBJ1-1	TRBD1	TGTGCCAGTAGTACGAGGACAGGGCCTATGAACACTGAAGCTTTCTTT	CASSTRTGPMNTEAFF
.	TRBV28	TRBJ1-2	.	TGTGCCAGCAGTTTGTCGCCGGCAGGCACTGGCTACACCTTC	CASSLSPAGTGYTF
.	TRBV5-1	TRBJ1-2	.	TGCGCCAGCAGCTTAGGACACCAAACTAACTATGGCTACACCTTC	CASSLGHQTNYGYTF
.	TRBV18	TRBJ2-5	.	TGTGCCAGCTCACCCGATATAACTGAGACCCAGTACTTC	CASSPDITETQYF
once	TRBV3-1/TRBV3-2	TRBJ2-7	TRBD1	TGTGCCAGCAGCCAAACCGGGACAGGGAATTCCTACGAGCAGTACTTC	CASSQTGTGNSYEQYF
.	TRBV3-1/TRBV3-2	TRBJ1-1	.	TGTGCCAGCAGCCTAACAGGGCAGAACACTGAAGCTTTCTTT	CASSLTGQNTEAFF
.	TRBV24-1	TRBJ2-3	TRBD2	TGTGCCACCAGTGATTCTGGGACTAGCGGGGGGGCAGATACGCAGTATTTT	CATSDSGTSGGADTQYF
.	TRBV7-2	TRBJ2-1	TRBD2	TGTGCCAGCAGCTCAAGGCGGGGGTCCCCAGGGGAGCAGTTCTTC	CASSSRRGSPGEQFF
.	TRBV5-4	TRBJ1-2	.	TGTGCCAGCAGCTTGTCCCGGGGGAACTATGGCTACACCTTC	CASSLSRGNYGYTF
.	TRBV24-1	TRBJ1-4	TRBD1	TGTGCCACCAGTGAGGGACAGGGAGCTAATGAAAAACTGTTTTTT	CATSEGQGANEKLFF
.	TRBV28	TRBJ1-5	.	TGTGCCAGCAGGGCCCCAGACAGCCGAAATCAGCCCCAGCATTTT	CASRAPDSRNQPQHF
.	TRBV5-1	TRBJ1-3	.	TGCGCCAGCAGCTCCCCAGGGGGAAACACCATATATTTT	CASSSPGGNTIYF
.	TRBV3-1/TRBV3-2	TRBJ2-7	TRBD1	TGTGCCAGCAGCCTGACAGGGGCCCCCTCCTACGAGCAGTACTTC	CASSLTGAPSYEQYF
.	TRBV2	TRBJ2-3	TRBD2	TGTGCCAGCAGTGAGGTTTGGCTAGCGGGGAATACGCAGTATTTT	CASSEVWLAGNTQYF